Each of the 26 T cell receptor beta chains below was sequenced from the same sample in a study of T-cell reconstitution after alpha-beta-depleted transplantation in children. The authors prepared the TCRbeta library with unique molecular identifiers. TCRdb ran MiXCR on the PCR reads and lists one entry per CDR3 protein. The sample consists of around 200,000 distinct CDR3 sequences, 11% of them appearing once. The source material was PBMCs, sampled before TCRalphabeta/CD19-depleted stem cell transplant. The receptors originated from a child younger than two with acute myeloid leukemia, due to receive a stem cell transplant.

This clonotype was recorded many times. The V call is TRBV7-2, the J call TRBJ2-1, with 8 bases fitting TRBD2. This CDR3 contains 14 residues. The germline CDR1 and CDR2 sequences are SGHTA and FQGNSA. Trimming took 0 bases from V and 7 from J; bases not matched to a gene: 2. The CDR3 spells CASSLAGGRNEQFF. CDR3 nucleotides: TGTGCCAGCAGCTTAGCTGGCGGGAGGAATGAGCAGTTCTTC.

The sample holds many counts of this clonotype. V and J are TRBV5-1 and TRBJ2-3; D is unclear. This CDR3 has 15 residues. Trimming left V 4 bases short and J 4 bases short, with 16 bases between. CDR1 and CDR2 (germline): SGHRS, YFSETQ. The CDR3 protein is CASSIGGTAADTQYF. The CDR3 region has the DNA TGCGCCAGCAGCATCGGCGGTACCGCAGCAGATACGCAGTATTTT.

This clonotype occurred many times. The chain recombines TRBV7-2 with TRBJ2-1, with a possible D match to TRBD2 (5 bases). This CDR3 has 16 residues. Deletions cut 1 base from V and 2 bases from J, with 12 bases between. Germline-derived CDR1 and CDR2 are SGHTA and FQGNSA. The CDR3 bases are TGTGCCAGCAGCTTAGTGTGGAGGTCCGCCTACAATGAGCAGTTCTTC. As protein: CASSLVWRSAYNEQFF.

Only a few counts were recorded for this clonotype. The chain joins TRBV20-1 to TRBJ1-5; no firm D call. The CDR3 spans 13 residues. The V gene's germline CDR1 is DFQATT and CDR2 SNEGSKA (reference sequence). V dropped 5 bases and J dropped 11 bases, with 19 bases sitting between them. The CDR3 protein is CSAGVGVGQSQHF. The CDR3 nucleotides are TGCAGTGCTGGCGTCGGGGTCGGGCAGTCCCAGCATTTT.

This clonotype has only a few counts. The chain links TRBV30 to TRBJ2-2, with 7 bases identical to TRBD1. The trim removed 3 bases at V and 3 bases at J, leaving 4 bases unmatched. Germline V gene data show CDR1 as GTSNPN and CDR2 as SVGIG (reference sequence). The CDR3 extends over 14 amino acids. The CDR3, as DNA: TGTGCCTGGAGATCTAGGGGGCACACCGGGGAGCTGTTTTTT. This gives the protein CAWRSRGHTGELFF.

This clonotype was detected ten times or more. The genes are TRBV5-1 and TRBJ1-1; D uncertain. V lost 1 base to trimming and J lost 13 bases, with 17 bases between them. Germline V lookup: CDR1 SGHRS, CDR2 YFSETQ. CDR3 length: 13 residues. The CDR3 loop reads CASSLTDWELGFF. The CDR3 DNA follows: TGCGCCAGCAGCTTGACGGATTGGGAACTTGGTTTCTTT.

This clonotype occurred many times. This rearrangement joins TRBV7-9 to TRBJ2-7; D could derive from TRBD1 or TRBD2 (5 bases each). V dropped 5 bases and J dropped 6 bases, with 20 bases sitting between them. Germline loops: CDR1 SEHNR, CDR2 FQNEAQ (reference sequence). The CDR3 consists of 15 residues. For the CDR3, the DNA is TGTGCCAGCAGCATCCTGACACTGGTCGGGGCCGAGCAGTACTTC. This codes for CASSILTLVGAEQYF.

Many counts were recorded for this clonotype. This chain links TRBV6-1 with TRBJ2-3; 8 bases are shared with TRBD1. Looked up from germline, CDR1 is MNHNS and CDR2 is SASEGT. CDR3 length: 16 amino acids. Trimming took 6 bases from V and 0 from J; bases not matched to a gene: 8. CDR3 amino acids: CASRRRGQGSTDTQYF. CDR3 nucleotides: TGTGCCAGCAGACGCCGCGGACAGGGAAGCACAGATACGCAGTATTTT.

This clonotype came up many times. The gene calls are TRBV15 and TRBJ2-3; no definite D call. The length of the CDR3 is 16 residues. Per the germline V gene, CDR1 is LNHNV and CDR2 is YYDKDF (reference sequence). V lost 0 bases, J lost 4 bases, and 14 bases lay in between. The CDR3 loop is CATSRDYGARADTQYF. CDR3 sequence (DNA): TGTGCCACCAGCAGAGATTACGGAGCCCGAGCAGATACGCAGTATTTT.

This clonotype occurred many times. The CDR3 spells CATSDGGSLGYTF. The CDR3 DNA sequence: TGTGCCACCAGTGATGGGGGATCCCTTGGCTACACCTTC. V gene TRBV24-1 combines with J gene TRBJ1-2, with D tentatively TRBD1 (5 bases). The CDR3 is made up of 13 amino acids. V was shortened by 3 bases and J by 7 bases, with 11 bases between the two germline ends. Germline assignment: CDR1 KGHDR and CDR2 SFDVKD.

This clonotype occurred many times. V usage is TRBV20-1 and J usage is TRBJ1-6; no definite D call. Trimming removed 0 bases at V and 6 bases at J, with 9 bases between. This CDR3 region has 14 residues. In germline, CDR1 is DFQATT, CDR2 SNEGSKA (reference sequence). CDR3 in amino acids: CSAREGRFNSPLHF. CDR3 DNA: TGCAGTGCTAGAGAGGGTCGGTTTAATTCACCCCTCCACTTT.

Many counts were recorded for this clonotype. The rearrangement links TRBV18 to TRBJ2-7; D unclear. The germline V gene encodes CDR1 KGHSH and CDR2 LQKENI. The V end lost 3 bases, the J end lost 2 bases, and 5 bases lay between the germline ends. The CDR3 extends over 12 amino acids. The CDR3 here is CASSPLPYEQYF. The CDR3 nucleotides read TGTGCCAGCTCACCTCTCCCCTACGAGCAGTACTTC.

This clonotype was recorded at least ten times. The rearrangement joins TRBV5-1 to TRBJ1-4, with unresolved D. This CDR3 comprises 15 residues. V was clipped by 4 bases and J by 7 bases, with 17 bases between them. CDR1 and CDR2 from the germline V gene are SGHRS and YFSETQ. CDR3 protein: CASSASGGPSEKLFF. The CDR3 region has the DNA TGCGCCAGCAGCGCGTCGGGAGGACCAAGTGAAAAACTGTTTTTT.

This clonotype was detected ten times or more. This chain connects TRBV7-9 to TRBJ2-5; tentative D call: TRBD2 (6 bases). Germline V gene sequence: CDR1 SEHNR, CDR2 FQNEAQ (reference sequence). The CDR3 has 15 residues. The germline V and J ends were trimmed by 1 base and 5 bases, with 14 bases remaining between them. As DNA, the CDR3 is TGTGCCAGCAGCTTAGTCGCGACTGGGGGGGAGACCCAGTACTTC. Protein sequence: CASSLVATGGETQYF. Using reference TRBV7-9 and TRBJ2-5 for the parts outside the CDR3, the full variable domain is DTGVSQNPRHKITKRGQNVTFRCDPISEHNRLYWYRQTLGQGPEFLTYFQNEAQLEKSRLLSDRFSAERPKGSFSTLEIQRTEQGDSAMYLCASSLVATGGETQYFGPGTRLLVL.

This clonotype has ten or more counts. V is TRBV12-3 or TRBV12-4 and J is TRBJ1-5; 8 positions agree with TRBD1. CDR3 size: 14 residues. The junction had 5 bases not matched to a gene; V was cut back by 7 bases and J by 3 bases. DNA for the CDR3: TGTGCCAGCACCCTGGGACAGGACAATCAGCCCCAGCATTTT. Protein: CASTLGQDNQPQHF.

This rearrangement joins TRBV10-2 to TRBJ2-7; maybe TRBD2 (6 bases). The CDR3 extends over 17 amino acids. Looked up from germline, CDR1 is WSHSY and CDR2 is SAAADI. Trimming took off 8 bases at V and 6 bases at J, with 29 bases between the two ends. This CDR3 reads CASGIDWRETPFGEQYF. For the CDR3, the DNA is TGCGCCAGCGGGATCGACTGGCGGGAAACCCCGTTCGGCGAGCAGTACTTC.

There are many counts of this clonotype. V usage is TRBV12-3 or TRBV12-4 and J usage is TRBJ2-1; 8 nucleotides align to TRBD2. J gave up 2 bases and V 2 bases, and 2 bases lay outside the gene matches. The CDR3 is made up of 15 amino acids. CDR3 residues: CASSLSGGTYNEQFF. The DNA of the CDR3 is TGTGCCAGCAGTTTATCGGGAGGGACCTACAATGAGCAGTTCTTC.

This clonotype was seen at least ten times. The chain carries TRBV29-1 and TRBJ2-1; D gene unclear. The V gene lost 4 bases and the J gene lost 8 bases, with 6 bases spanning the gap. The CDR3 loop spans 10 amino acids. Germline CDR1 SQVTM, CDR2 ANQGSEA. Here the CDR3 DNA reads TGCAGCGTTGTGGGGTATGAGCAGTTCTTC. Amino acids: CSVVGYEQFF.

This clonotype was seen ten or more times. The rearrangement links TRBV12-3 or TRBV12-4 to TRBJ1-2; D call uncertain. The CDR3 has 15 amino acids. Trimming took 1 base from V and 1 from J, leaving 10 bases between them. CDR3 amino acids: CASSLGARVNYGYTF. The CDR3 bases are TGTGCCAGCAGTTTAGGGGCGCGGGTTAACTATGGCTACACCTTC.

The rearrangement links TRBV29-1 to TRBJ2-3; the match to TRBD2 covers 13 bases. Germline V gene lookup returns CDR1 SQVTM and CDR2 ANQGSEA. The trim removed 7 bases at V and 5 bases at J, leaving 9 bases unmatched. The CDR3 is 15 residues long. CDR3 nucleotides: TGCAGCGCCCGTGAGGGACTAGCGGGGATAGATACGCAGTATTTT. It specifies CSAREGLAGIDTQYF.

This clonotype appeared many times. The V gene is TRBV14, the J gene TRBJ2-1, with 8 bases fitting TRBD2. CDR1 and CDR2 from the germline V gene are SGHDN and FVKESK. V trimming: 4 bases; J trimming: 7 bases; junction bases outside the gene matches: 12. CDR3 size: 16 residues. In DNA, the CDR3 is TGTGCCAGCAGCCTCTTAAGCGGGGGATACACTAATGAGCAGTTCTTC. This encodes CASSLLSGGYTNEQFF.

This clonotype was counted at least ten times. The V and J genes are TRBV7-9 and TRBJ1-2; 9 bases map to TRBD1. V lost 5 bases and J lost 4; bases outside the gene matches: 8. CDR3 size: 15 residues. Germline CDR1 reads SEHNR; CDR2 reads FQNEAQ (reference sequence). CDR3 sequence reads: CASSLWDRVIYGYTF. The CDR3 DNA follows: TGTGCCAGCAGCCTGTGGGACAGGGTTATCTATGGCTACACCTTC.

This chain joins TRBV27 and TRBJ2-1; 7 nucleotides align to TRBD2. The trim removed 6 bases at V and 6 bases at J, leaving 8 bases unmatched. Germline V gene lookup returns CDR1 MNHEY and CDR2 SMNVEV (reference sequence). This CDR3 spans 14 amino acids. The CDR3 is CASRREGLFNEQFF. CDR3 DNA sequence: TGTGCCAGCAGACGAGAGGGACTATTCAATGAGCAGTTCTTC.

Many counts were recorded for this clonotype. This rearrangement joins TRBV5-1 to TRBJ1-2, with D perhaps matching TRBD1 (6 bases). The CDR3 runs to 13 residues. V was cut by 0 bases and J by 8 bases, with 11 bases left in between. CDR1 and CDR2 from the germline V gene are SGHRS and YFSETQ. The CDR3 DNA sequence: TGCGCCAGCAGCTTGGATGGACAGCAGGGCTACACCTTC. Its protein is CASSLDGQQGYTF.

This clonotype was detected only a few times. This CDR3 reads CASSKPGGGRLDEQYF. The CDR3 DNA is TGTGCCAGCAGTAAGCCCGGGGGGGGCCGACTTGACGAGCAGTACTTC. The chain is built from TRBV25-1 and TRBJ2-7, with 8 nucleotides matching TRBD2. The CDR3 is 16 amino acids. From germline, CDR1 is MGHDK and CDR2 SYGVNS. V shed 5 bases and J 5 bases; nucleotides not matched to a gene: 14.

The table lists this clonotype with many counts. The CDR3: CSARGNSYEQYF. The CDR3 DNA is TGCAGTGCTAGGGGGAACTCCTACGAGCAGTACTTC. The chain recombines TRBV20-1 with TRBJ2-7, with unresolved D. This CDR3 is 12 amino acids long. Trimming took 3 bases from V and 0 from J, leaving 6 bases between them. CDR1 is DFQATT, CDR2 SNEGSKA, per germline (reference sequence).